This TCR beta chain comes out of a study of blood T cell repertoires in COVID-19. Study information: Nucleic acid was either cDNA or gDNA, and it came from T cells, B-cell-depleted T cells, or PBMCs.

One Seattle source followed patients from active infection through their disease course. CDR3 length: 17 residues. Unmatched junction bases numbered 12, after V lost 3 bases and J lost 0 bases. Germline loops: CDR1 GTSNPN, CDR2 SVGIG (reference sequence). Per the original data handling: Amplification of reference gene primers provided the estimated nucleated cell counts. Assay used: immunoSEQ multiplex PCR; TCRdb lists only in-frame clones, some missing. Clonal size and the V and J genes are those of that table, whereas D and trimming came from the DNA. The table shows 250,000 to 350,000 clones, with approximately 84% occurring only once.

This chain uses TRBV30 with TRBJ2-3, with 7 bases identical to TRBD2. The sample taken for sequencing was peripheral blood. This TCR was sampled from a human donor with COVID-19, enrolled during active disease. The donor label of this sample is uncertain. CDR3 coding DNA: TGTGCCTGGAGCAATGGGGCTAGCGGTTCTAGCACAGATACGCAGTATTTT. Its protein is CAWSNGASGSSTDTQYF.